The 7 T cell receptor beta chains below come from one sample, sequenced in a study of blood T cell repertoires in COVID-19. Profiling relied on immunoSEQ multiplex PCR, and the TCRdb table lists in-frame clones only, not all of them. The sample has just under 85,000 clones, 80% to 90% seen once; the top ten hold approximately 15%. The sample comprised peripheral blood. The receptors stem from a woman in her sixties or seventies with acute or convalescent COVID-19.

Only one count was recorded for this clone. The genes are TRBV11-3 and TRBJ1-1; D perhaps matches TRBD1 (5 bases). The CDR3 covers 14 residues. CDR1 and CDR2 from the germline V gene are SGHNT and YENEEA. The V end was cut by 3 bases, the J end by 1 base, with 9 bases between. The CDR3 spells CASSFSGQNTEAFF. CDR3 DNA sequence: TGTGCCAGCAGCTTTTCAGGACAGAACACTGAAGCTTTCTTT.

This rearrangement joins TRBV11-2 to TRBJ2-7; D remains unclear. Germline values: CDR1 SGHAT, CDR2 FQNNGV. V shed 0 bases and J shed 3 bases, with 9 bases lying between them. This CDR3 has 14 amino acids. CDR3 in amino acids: CASSLDRASYEQYF. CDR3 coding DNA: TGTGCCAGCAGCTTAGATCGTGCGAGCTACGAGCAGTACTTC.

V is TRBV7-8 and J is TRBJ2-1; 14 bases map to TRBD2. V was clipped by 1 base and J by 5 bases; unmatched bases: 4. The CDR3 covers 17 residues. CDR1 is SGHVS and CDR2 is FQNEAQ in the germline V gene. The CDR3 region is CASSLGGGLAGDNEQFF. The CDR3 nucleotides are TGTGCCAGCAGCTTAGGGGGGGGACTAGCGGGAGACAATGAGCAGTTCTTC.

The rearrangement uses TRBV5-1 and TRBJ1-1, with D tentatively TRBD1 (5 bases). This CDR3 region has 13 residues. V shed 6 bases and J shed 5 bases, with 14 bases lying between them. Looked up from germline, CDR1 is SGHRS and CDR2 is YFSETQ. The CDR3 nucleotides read TGCGCCAGCATAGGACAAGGAGGGACTGAAGCTTTCTTT. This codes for CASIGQGGTEAFF.

The CDR3 DNA reads as TGTGCCAGCAGCCAGTCGGGGGTCGGATCCTACGAGCAGTACTTC. Protein product: CASSQSGVGSYEQYF. The chain uses TRBV7-2 and TRBJ2-7, with D perhaps matching TRBD2 (6 bases). V was pared by 5 bases and J by 1 base, with 15 bases between. Germline V CDR1 and CDR2: SGHTA, FQGNSA. The CDR3 is 15 residues long. Complete variable domain (other parts from reference TRBV7-2 and TRBJ2-7): GAGVSQSPSNKVTEKGKDVELRCDPISGHTALYWYRQSLGQGLEFLIYFQGNSAPDKSGLPSDRFSAERTGGSVSTLTIQRTQQEDSAVYLCASSQSGVGSYEQYFGPGTRLTVT.

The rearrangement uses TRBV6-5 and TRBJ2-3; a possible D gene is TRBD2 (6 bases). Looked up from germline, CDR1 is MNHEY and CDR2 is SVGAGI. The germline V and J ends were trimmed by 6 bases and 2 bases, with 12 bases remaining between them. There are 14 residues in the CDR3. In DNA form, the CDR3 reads TGTGCCAGCAGCCAGATACTAGCCACAGATACGCAGTATTTT. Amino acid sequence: CASSQILATDTQYF.

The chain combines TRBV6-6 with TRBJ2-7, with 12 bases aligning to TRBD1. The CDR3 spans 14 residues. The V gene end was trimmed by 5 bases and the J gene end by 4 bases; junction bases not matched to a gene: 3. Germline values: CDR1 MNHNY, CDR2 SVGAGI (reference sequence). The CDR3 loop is CASSTGQGAYEQYF. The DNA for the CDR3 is TGTGCCAGCAGTACGGGACAGGGGGCATACGAGCAGTACTTC.